This T cell receptor beta chain came from a study of T cell responses to AZD1222 COVID-19 vaccine. Study findings and constraints: Variant regions that are unmutated are reportedly the target of nearly half of spike-specific TCRs. Sampling captured repertoires only after the peak T cell response. Vaccine-associated CD4 TCRs spanned spike, dominant at 160-218 and 743-854. A mostly white British donor set with more females was recruited, and clonal diversity was possibly underestimated.

Germline V gives CDR1 LGHNA, CDR2 YSLEER. The CDR3 spans 15 residues. Trimming cost V 0 bases and J 6 bases, with 11 bases left between them. Only in-frame clones appear in the TCRdb table, and some are missing; sequencing was by immunoSEQ multiplex PCR. The sample has about 140,000 clones, about 90% seen once. As concerns this clone: Antigen specificity is unknown.

V is TRBV4-3 and J is TRBJ2-2; D is uncertain. Source: peripheral blood, taken 28 days after the second dose of the MenACWY control vaccine. The TCR comes from an adult who received the MenACWY meningococcal vaccine as a control. The CDR3 coding sequence is TGCGCCAGCAGCCAAGACCCGCAGTCCGCCGGGGAGCTGTTTTTT. Encoded protein: CASSQDPQSAGELFF.